This TCR beta chain was documented in a study of cytomegalovirus exposure and HLA in healthy donors. The PCR was carried out with 60 Vbeta primers and 13 Jbeta primers. The repertoire was sequenced with immunoSEQ multiplex PCR; TCRdb's copy has only in-frame clones and lacks some. The sample includes under 150,000 clones, approximately 80% of them seen just once. Healthy bone marrow donors made up the cohort. CDR3 size: 15 residues. The germline gives CDR1 SGHVS, CDR2 FNYEAQ. Unmatched junction bases numbered 1, after V lost 0 bases and J lost 6 bases. To note about this clone: Its matching antigen is unknown.

Overall study findings and caveats: In a later analysis, around 18,000 TCR beta sequences were associated with HLA alleles at 0.05 false discovery rate. Presence/absence analysis assumed near-uniform sequencing depth across donors. Cytomegalovirus-associated TCR beta chains were listed, numbering 164.

The sequencing input was PBMCs. The chain couples TRBV7-6 to TRBJ2-2, with TRBD2 matching 10 bases. This TCR was recovered from a woman in her thirties or forties in good health and CMV-seropositive. CDR3 sequence: CASSLALAGAGELFF. The CDR3 bases are TGTGCCAGCAGCTTAGCTCTAGCGGGAGCCGGGGAGCTGTTTTTT. Full variable domain (rest looked up from reference TRBV7-6 and TRBJ2-2): GAGVSQSPRYKVTKRGQDVALRCDPISGHVSLYWYRQALGQGPEFLTYFNYEAQQDKSGLPNDRFSAERPEGSISTLTIQRTEQRDSAMYRCASSLALAGAGELFFGEGSRLTVL.